One and the same sample provided the 10 T cell receptor beta chains below, sequenced in a study of control samples from healthy donors and cancer patients. Assay: immunoSEQ multiplex PCR; the TCRdb copy retains only in-frame clones and omits some. The sample lists roughly 130,000 clones; approximately 90% were seen once. The material sequenced was blood. Receptors originate from a man aged 50 to 60 in good health.

The J gene is TRBJ1-4, the V gene TRBV24-1, with D possibly matching TRBD1 (5 bases). V lost 2 bases and J lost 4, with 10 bases in between. The CDR3 spans 15 residues. Germline CDR1 KGHDR, CDR2 SFDVKD. The CDR3 loop is CATSDSDNNNEKLFF. CDR3 DNA sequence: TGTGCCACCAGTGATTCGGACAATAATAATGAAAAACTGTTTTTT.

The chain uses TRBV5-1 and TRBJ2-1, with TRBD2 identical over 11 bases. The CDR3 length is 16 residues. Per germline, CDR1 SGHRS and CDR2 YFSETQ. Losses at the gene ends were 1 base for V and 6 bases for J; bases not matched to a gene: 6. The CDR3 spells CASSLLGSGGANEQFF. The CDR3 nucleotides read TGCGCCAGCAGCTTGCTCGGTAGCGGGGGGGCCAATGAGCAGTTCTTC.

The rearrangement joins TRBV5-1 to TRBJ2-3; 7 nucleotides match TRBD1. Germline V lookup: CDR1 SGHRS, CDR2 YFSETQ. The CDR3 length is 15 residues. The ends lost 4 bases at V and 0 bases at J; junction bases unmatched: 5. In DNA, the CDR3 is TGCGCCAGCAGCCCGGGACAGACAAGCACAGATACGCAGTATTTT. Encoded protein: CASSPGQTSTDTQYF.

CDR3 amino acids: CASSEETGSDEKLFF. In nucleotides, the CDR3 is TGTGCCAGCAGTGAAGAAACAGGGTCGGATGAAAAACTGTTTTTT. The chain combines TRBV2 with TRBJ1-4; D is possibly TRBD1 (6 bases). V dropped 1 base and J dropped 6 bases, with 12 bases sitting between them. This CDR3 contains 15 residues. From germline, CDR1 is SNHLY and CDR2 FYNNEI.

The rearrangement links TRBV13 to TRBJ1-5; D gene ambiguous. V shed 0 bases and J shed 11 bases, with 8 bases lying between them. The CDR3 extends over 12 amino acids. Germline lookup yields CDR1 PRHDT and CDR2 FYEKMQ (reference sequence). CDR3 amino acids: CASSLGGTAQHF. In nucleotides, the CDR3 is TGTGCCAGCAGCTTAGGGGGTACGGCCCAGCATTTT.

This clone was seen only a few times. This chain links TRBV12-5 with TRBJ2-3; 8 nucleotides align to TRBD1. V lost 1 base and J lost 1; bases outside the gene matches: 7. The CDR3 has 17 residues. CDR1 and CDR2 (germline): LGHNT, FRNRAP. CDR3 loop: CASGLGQGAYGTDTQYF. DNA of the CDR3: TGTGCTAGTGGTTTGGGCCAGGGGGCGTACGGCACAGATACGCAGTATTTT.

The chain uses TRBV10-2 and TRBJ2-7; 12 nucleotides align to TRBD2. The CDR3 is 14 amino acids. The germline V gene encodes CDR1 WSHSY and CDR2 SAAADI. After removal of 2 bases from V and 6 bases from J, the junction contained 2 bases not matched to a gene. CDR3 amino acids: CASSEASGGAEQYF. CDR3 in DNA: TGCGCCAGCAGTGAGGCTAGCGGGGGGGCCGAGCAGTACTTC.

The chain recombines TRBV7-2 with TRBJ2-7; D perhaps matches TRBD1 (8 bases). The CDR3 sequence is 15 residues long. Trimming stripped 3 bases from V and 0 bases from J, with 12 bases between. CDR1 and CDR2 (germline): SGHTA, FQGNSA. CDR3 amino acids: CASSFTGGASYEQYF. CDR3 coding DNA: TGTGCCAGCAGCTTTACAGGGGGGGCCTCCTACGAGCAGTACTTC.

This clone occurred once. The rearrangement links TRBV24-1 to TRBJ2-1; TRBD1 matches 8 bases. J gave up 5 bases and V 4 bases, and 9 bases lay outside the gene matches. Germline V gives CDR1 KGHDR, CDR2 SFDVKD. The CDR3 length is 16 residues. The CDR3 DNA sequence: TGTGCCACCAGTGACCATGACAGGGGAGTACACAATGAGCAGTTCTTC. Translation gives CATSDHDRGVHNEQFF.

This clone has only a few counts. The same CDR3 can be traced to other DNA sequences in this sample. CDR3 sequence (DNA): TGTGCCAGCTCACCACCGGGTCTTGCCTACGAGCAGTACTTC. It specifies CASSPPGLAYEQYF. This rearrangement joins TRBV18 to TRBJ2-7; D uncertain. The CDR3 has 14 amino acids. Germline assignment: CDR1 KGHSH and CDR2 LQKENI. V shed 0 bases and J shed 2 bases, with 8 bases lying between them.